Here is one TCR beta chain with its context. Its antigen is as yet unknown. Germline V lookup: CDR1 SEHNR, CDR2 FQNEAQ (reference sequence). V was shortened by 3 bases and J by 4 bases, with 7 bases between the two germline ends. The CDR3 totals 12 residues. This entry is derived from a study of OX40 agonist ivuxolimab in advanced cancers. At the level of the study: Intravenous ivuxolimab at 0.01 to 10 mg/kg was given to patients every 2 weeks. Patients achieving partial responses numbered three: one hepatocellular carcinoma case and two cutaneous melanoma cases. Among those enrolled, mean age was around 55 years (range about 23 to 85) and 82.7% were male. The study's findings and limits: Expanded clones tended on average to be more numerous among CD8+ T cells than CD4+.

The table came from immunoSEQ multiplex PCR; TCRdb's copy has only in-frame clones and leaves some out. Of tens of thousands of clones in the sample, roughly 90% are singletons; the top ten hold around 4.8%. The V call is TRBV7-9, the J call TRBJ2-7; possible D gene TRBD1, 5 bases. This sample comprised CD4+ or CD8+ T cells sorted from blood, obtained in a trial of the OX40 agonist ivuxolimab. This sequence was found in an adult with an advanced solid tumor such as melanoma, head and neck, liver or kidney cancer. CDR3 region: CASSFDSYEQYF. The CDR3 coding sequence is TGTGCCAGCAGCTTCGACAGTTACGAGCAGTACTTC.